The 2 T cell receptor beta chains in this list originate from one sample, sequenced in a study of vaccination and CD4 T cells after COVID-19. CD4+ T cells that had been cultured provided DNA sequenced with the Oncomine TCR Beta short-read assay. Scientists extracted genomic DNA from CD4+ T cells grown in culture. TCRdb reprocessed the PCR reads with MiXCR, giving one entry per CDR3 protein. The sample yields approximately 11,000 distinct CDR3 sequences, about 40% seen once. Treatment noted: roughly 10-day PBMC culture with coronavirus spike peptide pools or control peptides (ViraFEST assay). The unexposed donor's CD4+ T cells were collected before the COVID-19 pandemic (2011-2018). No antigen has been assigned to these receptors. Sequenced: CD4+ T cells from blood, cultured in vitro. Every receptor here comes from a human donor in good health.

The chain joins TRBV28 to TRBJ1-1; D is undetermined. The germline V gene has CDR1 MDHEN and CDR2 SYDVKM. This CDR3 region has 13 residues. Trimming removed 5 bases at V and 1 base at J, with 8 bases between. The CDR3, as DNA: TGTGCCAGCAGTCCCTCCTGGAACACTGAAGCTTTCTTT. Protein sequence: CASSPSWNTEAFF.

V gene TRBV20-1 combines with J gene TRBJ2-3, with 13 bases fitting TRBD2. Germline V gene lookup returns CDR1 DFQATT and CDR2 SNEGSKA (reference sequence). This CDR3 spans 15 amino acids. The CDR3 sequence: CGTGTSGTGTDTQYF. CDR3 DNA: TGCGGAACCGGGACTAGCGGGACTGGCACAGATACGCAGTATTTT.